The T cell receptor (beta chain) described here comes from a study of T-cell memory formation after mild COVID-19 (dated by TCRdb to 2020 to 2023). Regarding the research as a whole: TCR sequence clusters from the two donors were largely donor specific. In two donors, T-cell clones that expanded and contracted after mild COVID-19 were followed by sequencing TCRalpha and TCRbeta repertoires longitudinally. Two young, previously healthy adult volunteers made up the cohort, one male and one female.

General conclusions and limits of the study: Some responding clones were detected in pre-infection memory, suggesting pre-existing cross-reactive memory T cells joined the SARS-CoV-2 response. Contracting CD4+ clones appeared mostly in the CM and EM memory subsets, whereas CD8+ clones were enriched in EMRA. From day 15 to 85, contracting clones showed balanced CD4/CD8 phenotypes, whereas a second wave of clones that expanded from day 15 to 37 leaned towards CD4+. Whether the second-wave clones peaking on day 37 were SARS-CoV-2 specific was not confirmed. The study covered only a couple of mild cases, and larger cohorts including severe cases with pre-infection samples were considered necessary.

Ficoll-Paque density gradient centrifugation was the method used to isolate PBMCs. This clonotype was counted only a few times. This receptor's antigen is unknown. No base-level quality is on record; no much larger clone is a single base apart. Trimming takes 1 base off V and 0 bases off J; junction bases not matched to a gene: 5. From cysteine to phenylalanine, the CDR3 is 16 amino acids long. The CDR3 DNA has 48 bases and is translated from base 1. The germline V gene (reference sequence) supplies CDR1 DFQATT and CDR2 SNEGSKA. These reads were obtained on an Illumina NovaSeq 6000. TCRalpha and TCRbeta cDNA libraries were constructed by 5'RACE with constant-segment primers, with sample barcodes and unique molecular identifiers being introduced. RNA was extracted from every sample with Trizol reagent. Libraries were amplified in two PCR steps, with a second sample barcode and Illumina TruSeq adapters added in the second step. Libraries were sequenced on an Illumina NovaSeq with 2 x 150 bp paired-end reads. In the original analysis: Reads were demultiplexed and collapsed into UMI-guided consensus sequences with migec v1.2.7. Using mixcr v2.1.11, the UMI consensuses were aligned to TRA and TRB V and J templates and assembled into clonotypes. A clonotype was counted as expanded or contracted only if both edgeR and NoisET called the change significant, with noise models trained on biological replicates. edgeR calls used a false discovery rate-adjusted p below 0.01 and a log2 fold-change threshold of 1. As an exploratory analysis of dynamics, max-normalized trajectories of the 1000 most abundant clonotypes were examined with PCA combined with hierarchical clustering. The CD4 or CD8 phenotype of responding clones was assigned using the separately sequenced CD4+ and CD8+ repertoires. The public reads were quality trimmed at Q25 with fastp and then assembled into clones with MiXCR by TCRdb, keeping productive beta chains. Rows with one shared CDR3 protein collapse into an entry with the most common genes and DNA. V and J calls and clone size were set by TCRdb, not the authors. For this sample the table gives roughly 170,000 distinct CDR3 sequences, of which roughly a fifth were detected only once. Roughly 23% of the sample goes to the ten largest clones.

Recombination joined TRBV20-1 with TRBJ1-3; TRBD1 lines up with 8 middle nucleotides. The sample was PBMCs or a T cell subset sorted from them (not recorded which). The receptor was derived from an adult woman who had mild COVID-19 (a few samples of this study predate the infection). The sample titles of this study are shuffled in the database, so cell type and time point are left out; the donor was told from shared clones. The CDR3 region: CSARVGQGHSGNTIYF. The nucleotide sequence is TGCAGTGCTAGAGTTGGACAGGGCCACTCTGGAAACACCATATATTTT.